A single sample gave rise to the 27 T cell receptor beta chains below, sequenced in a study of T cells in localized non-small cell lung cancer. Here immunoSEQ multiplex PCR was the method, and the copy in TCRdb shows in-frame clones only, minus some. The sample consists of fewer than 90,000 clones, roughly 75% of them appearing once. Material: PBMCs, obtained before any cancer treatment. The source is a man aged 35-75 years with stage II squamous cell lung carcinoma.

The CDR3 DNA is TGTGCCAGCAGCTTGGCCGATAATGAAAAACTGTTTTTT. Its protein is CASSLADNEKLFF. V is TRBV7-9 and J is TRBJ1-4; no clear D gene. The CDR3 consists of 13 residues. Germline V gives CDR1 SEHNR, CDR2 FQNEAQ (reference sequence). V dropped 3 bases and J dropped 4 bases, with 6 bases sitting between them. The whole variable domain, filled in from reference TRBV7-9 and TRBJ1-4, reads DTGVSQNPRHKITKRGQNVTFRCDPISEHNRLYWYRQTLGQGPEFLTYFQNEAQLEKSRLLSDRFSAERPKGSFSTLEIQRTEQGDSAMYLCASSLADNEKLFFGSGTQLSVL.

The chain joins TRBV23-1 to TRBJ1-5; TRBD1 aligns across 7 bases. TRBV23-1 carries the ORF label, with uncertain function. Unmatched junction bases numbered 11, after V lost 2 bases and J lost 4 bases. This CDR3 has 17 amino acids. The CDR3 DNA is TGCGCCAGCAGTCAACCATATACAGGGGAGGGTAATCAGCCCCAGCATTTT. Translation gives CASSQPYTGEGNQPQHF.

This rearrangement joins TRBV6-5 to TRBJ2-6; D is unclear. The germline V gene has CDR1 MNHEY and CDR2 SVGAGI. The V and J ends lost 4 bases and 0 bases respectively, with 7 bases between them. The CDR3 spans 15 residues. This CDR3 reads CASSSLFSGANVLTF. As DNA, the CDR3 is TGTGCCAGCAGTTCCCTATTCTCTGGGGCCAACGTCCTGACTTTC.

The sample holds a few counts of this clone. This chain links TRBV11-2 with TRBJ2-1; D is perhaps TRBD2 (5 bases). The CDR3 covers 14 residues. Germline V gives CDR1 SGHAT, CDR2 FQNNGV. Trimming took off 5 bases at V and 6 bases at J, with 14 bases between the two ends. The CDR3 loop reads CASSPDWTINEQFF. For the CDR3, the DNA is TGTGCCAGCAGCCCGGACTGGACCATCAATGAGCAGTTCTTC.

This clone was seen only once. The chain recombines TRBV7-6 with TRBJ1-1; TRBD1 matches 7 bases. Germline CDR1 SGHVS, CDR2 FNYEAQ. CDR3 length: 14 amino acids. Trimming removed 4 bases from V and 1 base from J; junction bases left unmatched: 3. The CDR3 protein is CASSSQGTNTEAFF. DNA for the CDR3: TGTGCCAGCAGCTCACAGGGGACGAACACTGAAGCTTTCTTT.

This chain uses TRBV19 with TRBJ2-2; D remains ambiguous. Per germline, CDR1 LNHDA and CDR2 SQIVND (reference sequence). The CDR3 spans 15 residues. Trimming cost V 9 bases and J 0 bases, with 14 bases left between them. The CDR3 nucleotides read TGTGCCAGCCGTGGGATAGGAGCGAACACCGGGGAGCTGTTTTTT. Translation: CASRGIGANTGELFF. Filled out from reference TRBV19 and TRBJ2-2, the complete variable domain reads DGGITQSPKYLFRKEGQNVTLSCEQNLNHDAMYWYRQDPGQGLRLIYYSQIVNDFQKGDIAEGYSVSREKKESFPLTVTSAQKNPTAFYLCASRGIGANTGELFFGEGSRLTVL.

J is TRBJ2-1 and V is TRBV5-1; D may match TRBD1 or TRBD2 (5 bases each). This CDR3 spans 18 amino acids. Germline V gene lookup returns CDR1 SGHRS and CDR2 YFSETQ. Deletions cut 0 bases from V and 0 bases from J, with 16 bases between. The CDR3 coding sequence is TGCGCCAGCAGCTTGGGGGAGCTACGACAGAGCTCCTACAATGAGCAGTTCTTC. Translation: CASSLGELRQSSYNEQFF.

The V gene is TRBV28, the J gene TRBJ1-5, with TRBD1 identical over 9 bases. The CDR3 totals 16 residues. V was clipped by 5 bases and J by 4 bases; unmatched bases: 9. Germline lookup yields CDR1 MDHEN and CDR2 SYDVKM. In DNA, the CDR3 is TGTGCCAGCAGTCCCCGCCGACAGGGGGGGAATCAGCCCCAGCATTTT. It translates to CASSPRRQGGNQPQHF. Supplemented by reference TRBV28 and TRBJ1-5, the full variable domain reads DVKVTQSSRYLVKRTGEKVFLECVQDMDHENMFWYRQDPGLGLRLIYFSYDVKMKEKGDIPEGYSVSREKKERFSLILESASTNQTSMYLCASSPRRQGGNQPQHFGDGTRLSIL.

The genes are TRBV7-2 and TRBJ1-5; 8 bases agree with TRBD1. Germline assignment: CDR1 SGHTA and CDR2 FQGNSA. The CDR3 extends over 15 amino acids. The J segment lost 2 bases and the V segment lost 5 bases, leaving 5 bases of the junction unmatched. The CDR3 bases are TGTGCCAGCAGCGACGGACAGGGAGGCAATCAGCCCCAGCATTTT. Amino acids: CASSDGQGGNQPQHF.

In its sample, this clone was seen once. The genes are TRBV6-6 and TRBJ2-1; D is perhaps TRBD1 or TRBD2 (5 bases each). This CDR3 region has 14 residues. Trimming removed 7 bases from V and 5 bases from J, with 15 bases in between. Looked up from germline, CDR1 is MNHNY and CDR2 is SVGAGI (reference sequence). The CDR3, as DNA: TGTGCCAGCAACCCTGGTGGGGGAAACAATGAGCAGTTCTTC. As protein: CASNPGGGNNEQFF.

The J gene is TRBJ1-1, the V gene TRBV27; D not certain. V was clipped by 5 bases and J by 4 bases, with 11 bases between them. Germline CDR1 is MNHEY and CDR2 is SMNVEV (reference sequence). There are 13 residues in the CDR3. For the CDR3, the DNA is TGTGCCAGCAGTCCTGCGGGTGGCACTGAAGCTTTCTTT. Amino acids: CASSPAGGTEAFF.

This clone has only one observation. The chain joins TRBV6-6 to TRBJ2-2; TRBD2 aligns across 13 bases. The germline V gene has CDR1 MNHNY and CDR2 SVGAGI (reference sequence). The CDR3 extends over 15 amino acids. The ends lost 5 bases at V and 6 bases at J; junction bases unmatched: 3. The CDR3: CASSPGLAGAGELFF. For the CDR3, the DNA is TGTGCCAGCAGTCCCGGACTAGCGGGGGCCGGGGAGCTGTTTTTT.

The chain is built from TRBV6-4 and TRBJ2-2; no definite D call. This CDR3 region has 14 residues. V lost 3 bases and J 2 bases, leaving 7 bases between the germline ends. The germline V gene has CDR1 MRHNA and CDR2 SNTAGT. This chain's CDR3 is CASSEDGNTGELFF. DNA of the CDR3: TGTGCCAGCAGTGAAGACGGAAACACCGGGGAGCTGTTTTTT.

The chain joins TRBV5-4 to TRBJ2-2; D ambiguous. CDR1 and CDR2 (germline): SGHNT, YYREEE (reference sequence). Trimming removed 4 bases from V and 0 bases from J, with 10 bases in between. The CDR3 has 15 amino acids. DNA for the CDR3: TGTGCCAGCAGCAATACAATTACGAACACCGGGGAGCTGTTTTTT. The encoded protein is CASSNTITNTGELFF.

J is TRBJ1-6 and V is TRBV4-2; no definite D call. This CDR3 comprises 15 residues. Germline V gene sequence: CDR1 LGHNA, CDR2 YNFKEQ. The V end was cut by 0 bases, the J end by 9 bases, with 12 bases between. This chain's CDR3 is CASSQESGRVSPLHF. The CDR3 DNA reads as TGTGCCAGCAGCCAAGAAAGCGGAAGGGTTTCACCCCTCCACTTT.

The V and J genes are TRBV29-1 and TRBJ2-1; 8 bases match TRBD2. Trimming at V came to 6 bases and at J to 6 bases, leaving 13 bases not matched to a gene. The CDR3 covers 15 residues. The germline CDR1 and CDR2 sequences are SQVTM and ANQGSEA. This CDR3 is CSVLGGAGAFNEQFF. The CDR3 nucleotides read TGCAGCGTGCTCGGGGGAGCGGGAGCTTTCAATGAGCAGTTCTTC.

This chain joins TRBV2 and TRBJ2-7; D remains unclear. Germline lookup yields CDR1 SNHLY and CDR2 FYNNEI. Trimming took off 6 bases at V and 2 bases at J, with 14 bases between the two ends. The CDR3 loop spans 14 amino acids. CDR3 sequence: CASRPQQGPYEQYF. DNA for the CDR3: TGTGCCAGCAGACCACAGCAAGGTCCCTACGAGCAGTACTTC.

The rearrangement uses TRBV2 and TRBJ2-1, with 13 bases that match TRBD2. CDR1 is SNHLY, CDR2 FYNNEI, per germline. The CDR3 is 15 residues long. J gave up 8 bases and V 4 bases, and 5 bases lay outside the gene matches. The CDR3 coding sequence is TGTGCCAGCAGTGGAGGGACTAGCGGGGACCATGAGCAGTTCTTC. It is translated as CASSGGTSGDHEQFF.

CDR3: CASSQDSHNRYTF. The CDR3 coding sequence is TGTGCCAGCAGTCAGGACAGTCATAATCGCTACACCTTC. V usage is TRBV6-6 and J usage is TRBJ1-2; D is perhaps TRBD1 (6 bases). The CDR3 sequence is 13 residues long. Germline CDR1 MNHNY, CDR2 SVGAGI (reference sequence). Trimming took 5 bases from V and 9 from J, leaving 16 bases between them.

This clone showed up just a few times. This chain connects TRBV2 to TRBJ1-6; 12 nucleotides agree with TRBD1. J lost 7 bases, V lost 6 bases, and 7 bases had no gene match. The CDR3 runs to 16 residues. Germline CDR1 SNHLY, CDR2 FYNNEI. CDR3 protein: CASSPRDRGPNSPLHF. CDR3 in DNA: TGTGCCAGCAGCCCTAGGGACAGGGGGCCGAATTCACCCCTCCACTTT.

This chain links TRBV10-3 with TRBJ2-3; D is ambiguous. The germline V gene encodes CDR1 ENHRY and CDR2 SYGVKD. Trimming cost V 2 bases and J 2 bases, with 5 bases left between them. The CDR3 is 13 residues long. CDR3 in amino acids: CAISERTTDTQYF. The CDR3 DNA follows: TGTGCCATCAGTGAGCGGACCACAGATACGCAGTATTTT.

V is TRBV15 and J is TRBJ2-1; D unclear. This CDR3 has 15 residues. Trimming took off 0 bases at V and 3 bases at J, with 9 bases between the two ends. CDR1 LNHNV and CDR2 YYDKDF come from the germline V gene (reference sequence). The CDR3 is CATSRDRVNYNEQFF. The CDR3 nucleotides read TGTGCCACCAGCAGAGATAGGGTCAACTACAATGAGCAGTTCTTC.

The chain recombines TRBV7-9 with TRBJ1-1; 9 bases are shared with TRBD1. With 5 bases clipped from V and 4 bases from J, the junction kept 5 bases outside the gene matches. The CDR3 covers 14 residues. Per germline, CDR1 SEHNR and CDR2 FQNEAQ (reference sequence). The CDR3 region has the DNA TGTGCCAGCAGCGTTACAGGGGGCCCCACTGAAGCTTTCTTT. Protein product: CASSVTGGPTEAFF. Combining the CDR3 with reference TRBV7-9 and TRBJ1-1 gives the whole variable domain DTGVSQNPRHKITKRGQNVTFRCDPISEHNRLYWYRQTLGQGPEFLTYFQNEAQLEKSRLLSDRFSAERPKGSFSTLEIQRTEQGDSAMYLCASSVTGGPTEAFFGQGTRLTVV.

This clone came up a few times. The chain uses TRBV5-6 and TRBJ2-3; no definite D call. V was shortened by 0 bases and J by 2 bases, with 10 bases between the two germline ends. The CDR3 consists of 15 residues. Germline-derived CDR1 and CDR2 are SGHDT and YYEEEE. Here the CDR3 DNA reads TGTGCCAGCAGCTTGGTCAGTTGGGACACAGATACGCAGTATTTT. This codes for CASSLVSWDTDTQYF.

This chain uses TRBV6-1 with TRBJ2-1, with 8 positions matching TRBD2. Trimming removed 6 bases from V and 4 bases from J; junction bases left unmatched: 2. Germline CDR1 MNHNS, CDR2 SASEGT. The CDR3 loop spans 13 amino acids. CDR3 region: CASSASGYNEQFF. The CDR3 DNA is TGTGCCAGCAGCGCTAGCGGGTACAATGAGCAGTTCTTC.

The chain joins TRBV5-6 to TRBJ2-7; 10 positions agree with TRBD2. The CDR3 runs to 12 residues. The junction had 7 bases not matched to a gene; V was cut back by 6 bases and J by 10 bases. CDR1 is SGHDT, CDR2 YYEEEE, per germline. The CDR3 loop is CASTSSGRVQYF. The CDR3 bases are TGTGCCAGCACCTCCAGCGGGAGGGTTCAGTACTTC.

This CDR3 is CASSLEGSLGYTF. For the CDR3, the DNA is TGTGCCAGCAGCTTAGAGGGTTCCCTTGGCTACACCTTC. The J gene is TRBJ1-2, the V gene TRBV7-9; unclear D gene. This CDR3 spans 13 amino acids. In germline, CDR1 is SEHNR, CDR2 FQNEAQ (reference sequence). Trimming removed 1 base from V and 7 bases from J, with 10 bases in between.